The text below deals with one T cell receptor (beta chain). No cognate antigen has been identified for it. Within one base of it there is no much larger clone, and no base qualities were kept. This specimen's time point label, per the study, means: progressive disease on ibrutinib. For TCR beta library preparation, around 2.2 micrograms of genomic DNA was extracted from cryopreserved PBMCs. Longitudinal blood samples from CLL patients on ibrutinib monotherapy were analyzed using high-throughput TCR beta sequencing. The patients took part in an open-label, single-center phase 2 trial of ibrutinib monotherapy. Each clonotype received, on average, about 10x coverage in deep resolution sequencing performed on a MiSeq, where the target depth lay between 1 in 1 million and 1 in 200,000 T cells. The immunoSEQ hsTCRB Kit was used to generate TCR beta libraries. Per the source publication's procedure: The data were analyzed with ImmunoSEQ Analyzer and ImmunoSEQ Data Assistant, and V, D and J gene assignments followed IMGT definitions. Clonality, which ranges from 0 to 1, was calculated by subtracting the normalized Shannon entropy of productive rearrangement frequencies from one. Public clonotype analysis was restricted to overrepresented clonotypes comprising at least 0.05% of each patient's repertoire. About a dozen age-matched healthy donor repertoires from immuneACCESS served as clonality controls. TCRdb holds this immuneACCESS table with in-frame rearrangements only. Some clones are missing; in checked studies, unresolved V genes explain under half, and the rest has no known cause. V and J calls and clone size are as listed in that table; D and trimming were resolved from the DNA. Present in this sample are about 270,000 clones, around 77% of which were seen just once. Roughly 6% of the sample is taken by the ten largest.

This entry belongs to a study of cytotoxic CD8 clonotypes in ibrutinib-treated CLL (dated by TCRdb to about 2021). At the level of the whole study: In this cohort, over 14 patients were treatment-naive and approximately 10 were relapsed/refractory, while roughly 18 had unmutated IGHV. Responses were partial in approximately 24 patients and complete in 2; after median approximately 66 months follow-up, some 15 stayed in remission and approximately 12 progressed. Response samples were obtained after a median of around 11 months of treatment, with a range of roughly 6 to 40 months. Samples averaged approximately 240,000 productive templates and 90,000 to 95,000 productive rearrangements. Longitudinal samples were available for 26 of the 86 trial participants. Cryopreserved peripheral blood mononuclear cells were obtained prior to treatment, at the time of response, and at either disease progression or sustained remission. Every remission and progressive disease sample was obtained while ibrutinib was still being received by the patients.

General findings and caveats noted by the study authors: Lymph node repertoires were not examined, and the timing of sampling was not matched between patients in sustained remission and those whose disease progressed. Clonality rose at ibrutinib response, remained stable during sustained remission, and dropped back toward baseline at progression. At baseline, clonality was higher than in age-matched healthy donors and showed a strong correlation with circulating CD8+ T-cell counts. Public clonotypes were rare and either shrank or stayed stable during treatment, and the rise in clonality at ibrutinib response reflected expansion of private clonotypes.

The material was PBMCs, obtained at disease progression, from a patient treated with ibrutinib. The TCR sequence derives from a human donor with chronic lymphocytic leukemia.

CDR3 region: CASSSGGNTIYF. The nucleotide sequence is TGTGCCAGCAGTTCGGGTGGAAACACCATATATTTT. The rearranged segments are TRBV28 and TRBJ1-3; no D gene can be assigned with confidence. V loses 4 bases of germline sequence and J loses 3 bases, and the interval between the two ends is 4 bases. Looking up the germline V gene yields CDR1 MDHEN and CDR2 SYDVKM. The CDR3 runs 12 amino acids, cysteine and phenylalanine included. Only the CDR3 part of the read is kept: 36 bases, read in frame from the first base.